Listed below are T cell receptor beta chains from one sample, sequenced in a study of chemoradiotherapy in HPV16-positive cancers. The repertoire was sequenced with immunoSEQ multiplex PCR; TCRdb's copy has only in-frame clones and lacks some. The sample includes about 9,500 clones, 60% to 80% of them seen just once. Collection took place from a patient who underwent chemoradiotherapy. All receptors derive from a human donor with HPV-associated anogenital cancer. The CDR3 runs from the conserved cysteine through the conserved F or W. The D gene is left open where the match is weak. Some rows mark clone size as missing; the rest say once, few, many or name a class of expanded clone.

TRBV27,11,TRBJ1-4,.,few,CATQYGEKLFF,TGTGCCACCCAATACGGTGAAAAACTGTTTTTT
TRBV9,15,TRBJ1-6,.,.,CASSVSSGQSSPLHF,TGTGCCAGCAGCGTCTCTTCGGGACAATCTTCACCCCTCCACTTT
TRBV6-6,11,TRBJ1-4,.,.,CASRDKEKLFF,TGTGCCAGCAGGGATAAAGAAAAACTGTTTTTT
TRBV30,12,TRBJ1-1,.,.,CAWSVVKTEAFF,TGTGCCTGGAGTGTTGTTAAGACTGAAGCTTTCTTT
TRBV18,14,TRBJ1-4,.,once,CASSPGEQGWQLFF,TGTGCCAGCTCACCTGGGGAACAGGGTTGGCAACTGTTTTTT
TRBV2,12,TRBJ2-1,.,.,CASSVTSNEQFF,TGTGCCAGCAGTGTGACGTCGAATGAGCAGTTCTTC
TRBV27,16,TRBJ2-2,TRBD1,few,CASSLSWQGATGELFF,TGTGCCAGCAGTTTATCGTGGCAGGGGGCGACCGGGGAGCTGTTTTTT
TRBV19,20,TRBJ2-3,.,.,CAKFVRDREVSGGFSDTQYF,TGTGCCAAGTTCGTCCGGGACAGGGAGGTTAGCGGGGGATTCTCAGATACGCAGTATTTT
TRBV19,14,TRBJ1-1,.,few,CASSSLRQVKEAFF,TGTGCCAGTAGTTCTCTAAGACAGGTGAAGGAAGCTTTCTTT
TRBV7-8,14,TRBJ2-5,.,.,CASSLRRRGETQYF,TGTGCCAGCAGTCTCAGGCGCAGGGGAGAGACCCAGTACTTC
TRBV5-1,13,TRBJ2-2,.,.,CASSLTGTGELFF,TGCGCCAGCAGCTTGACAGGGACCGGGGAGCTGTTTTTT
TRBV6-5,13,TRBJ1-5,.,.,CATRIDSNQPQHF,TGTGCCACCAGGATCGATAGCAATCAGCCCCAGCATTTT
TRBV19,16,TRBJ2-1,TRBD2,once,CASSIGTSGGYNEQFF,TGTGCCAGTAGTATCGGGACTAGCGGGGGGTACAATGAGCAGTTCTTC
TRBV29-1,12,TRBJ2-3,.,few,CSVDSGTDTQYF,TGCAGCGTTGATAGCGGCACAGATACGCAGTATTTT
TRBV4-1,17,TRBJ2-3,.,.,CASSQDGGGGAADTQYF,TGCGCCAGCAGCCAAGATGGAGGTGGAGGGGCCGCAGATACGCAGTATTTT
TRBV30,13,TRBJ1-4,.,.,CAWSQKGGRKLFF,TGTGCCTGGAGTCAAAAGGGGGGGAGAAAACTGTTTTTT
TRBV28,14,TRBJ2-7,.,.,CATSRILGSYEQYF,TGTGCCACCTCAAGAATTCTGGGATCCTACGAGCAGTACTTC
TRBV19,14,TRBJ1-2,TRBD1,.,CASGERGHGYGYTF,TGTGCCAGCGGAGAGAGGGGGCATGGCTATGGCTACACCTTC
TRBV25-1,13,TRBJ2-7,.,.,CASSENDGYEQYF,TGTGCCAGCAGTGAAAACGACGGCTACGAGCAGTACTTC
TRBV21-1,15,TRBJ1-2,.,.,CASSFRGRTGYGYTF,TGTGCCAGCAGCTTCCGAGGGAGGACAGGTTATGGCTACACCTTC
TRBV7-9,13,TRBJ2-7,.,.,CASSLGGTHEQYF,TGTGCCAGCAGCTTAGGGGGTACCCACGAGCAGTACTTC
TRBV29-1,15,TRBJ2-5,TRBD2,.,CSVVSLAGGQETQYF,TGCAGCGTTGTGTCACTAGCGGGGGGGCAAGAGACCCAGTACTTC
TRBV7-9,13,TRBJ1-1,.,once,CASRPDLNTEAFF,TGTGCCAGCAGACCCGACCTGAACACTGAAGCTTTCTTT
TRBV7-2,14,TRBJ1-2,TRBD1,.,CASEPGGQGYGYTF,TGTGCCAGCGAACCAGGTGGACAGGGCTATGGCTACACCTTC
TRBV29-1,14,TRBJ1-1,TRBD1,.,CSVARQGMNTEAFF,TGCAGCGTGGCTCGACAGGGAATGAACACTGAAGCTTTCTTT
TRBV4-3,15,TRBJ1-4,.,.,CASSQDFGSNEKLFF,TGCGCCAGCAGCCAAGATTTCGGATCTAATGAAAAACTGTTTTTT
TRBV27,15,TRBJ2-7,.,few,CASSSRNSGSHEQYF,TGTGCCAGCAGTTCGCGTAATAGCGGCAGCCACGAGCAGTACTTC
TRBV5-1,13,TRBJ2-3,.,.,CASREGGADTQYF,TGCGCCAGCAGGGAAGGGGGAGCAGATACGCAGTATTTT
TRBV2,15,TRBJ2-1,.,.,CASSQGRSSYNEQFF,TGTGCCAGCAGCCAGGGACGGAGCTCCTACAATGAGCAGTTCTTC
TRBV15,13,TRBJ1-1,.,.,CATSREWVTEAFF,TGTGCCACCAGCAGAGAGTGGGTCACTGAAGCTTTCTTT
TRBV5-1,18,TRBJ2-6,.,.,CASARVVQGFSGANVLTF,TGCGCCAGCGCCCGAGTGGTCCAGGGATTCTCTGGGGCCAACGTCCTGACTTTC